The clone carrying this TCR beta chain has a single count. These data belong to a study of blood T cell repertoires in COVID-19. Study-level information: From T cells, B-cell-depleted T cells, or PBMCs came the material, which was cDNA or gDNA.

Profiling relied on immunoSEQ multiplex PCR, and the TCRdb table lists in-frame clones only, not all of them. Here the sample spans 250,000 to 300,000 clones, approximately 79% being singletons. The source of this sequence is a man aged 30-40 years with acute COVID-19. Sequences were obtained from PBMCs or T cells enriched from blood (not recorded which).

The CDR3 DNA is TGTGCCAGCAGCTATAGCGGGGGGGGCCAAGAGACCCAGTACTTC. It is translated as CASSYSGGGQETQYF. J is TRBJ2-5 and V is TRBV7-9; 11 bases line up with TRBD2. V was clipped by 4 bases and J by 1 base; unmatched bases: 2. CDR3 length: 15 amino acids. Germline loops: CDR1 SEHNR, CDR2 FQNEAQ (reference sequence).